The rows below give T cell receptor beta chains drawn from one sample of a study of response to subunit inactivated influenza vaccine. TCRdb fed the RT-PCR reads into MiXCR, producing one record per CDR3 protein. Of 700,000 to 900,000 distinct CDR3 sequences listed, less than 25% were seen once; the top ten hold about 9.4%. This sample comprised PBMCs from blood, obtained approximately 5 days after vaccination. These TCRs come from a man aged 45-65 years who received an inactivated influenza vaccine. Each CDR3 is given with its conserved first and last residue. The D gene is left open where the match is weak. The size of a clone is reported for some rows only, either as once, few or many, or as a class for expanded clones.

j_gene,d_gene,v_gene,abundance,CDR3aa,CDR3nt
TRBJ2-1,-,TRBV10-3,-,CAISGRGSTANSYNEQFF,TGTGCCATCAGTGGGAGGGGGTCAACAGCCAATTCCTACAATGAGCAGTTCTTC
TRBJ2-3,-,TRBV24-1,few,CATSDLPGRRGADTQYF,TGTGCCACCAGTGATTTGCCGGGACGCCGGGGGGCGGATACGCAGTATTTT
TRBJ2-5,-,TRBV12-3/TRBV12-4,many,CASSLEGGETQYF,TGTGCCAGCAGTTTGGAGGGAGGAGAGACCCAGTACTTC
TRBJ2-3,-,TRBV2,-,CASSSLPRTQYF,TGTGCCAGCAGCAGCCTGCCGCGAACGCAGTATTTT
TRBJ1-5,-,TRBV10-3,few,CAISSGGDSNQPQHF,TGTGCCATCAGTTCGGGGGGGGATAGCAATCAGCCCCAGCATTTT
TRBJ2-3,-,TRBV29-1,-,CSVEEMLDTQYF,TGCAGCGTTGAAGAGATGTTGGATACGCAGTATTTT
TRBJ2-5,TRBD2,TRBV5-1,few,CASSGGLAGIRETQYF,TGCGCCAGCAGCGGGGGACTAGCGGGAATCAGAGAGACCCAGTACTTC
TRBJ1-1,TRBD1,TRBV6-1,few,CASMGTGANTEAFF,TGTGCCAGCATGGGGACAGGAGCTAACACTGAAGCTTTCTTT
TRBJ2-1,TRBD2,TRBV10-2,-,CASRLAGVGEQFF,TGCGCCAGCAGACTAGCGGGAGTTGGTGAGCAGTTCTTC
TRBJ2-4,TRBD2,TRBV15,-,CATSREIGLAALQYF,TGTGCCACCAGCAGAGAAATAGGACTAGCGGCTTTACAGTACTTC
TRBJ2-3,-,TRBV29-1,-,CSVVEADTQYF,TGCAGCGTTGTGGAGGCAGATACGCAGTATTTT
TRBJ1-3,-,TRBV20-1,few,CSASGPVSGNTIYF,TGCAGTGCTAGTGGGCCAGTCTCTGGAAACACCATATATTTT
TRBJ2-7,-,TRBV20-1,many,CSAAGTQDYEQYF,TGCAGTGCCGCCGGGACACAAGACTACGAGCAGTACTTC